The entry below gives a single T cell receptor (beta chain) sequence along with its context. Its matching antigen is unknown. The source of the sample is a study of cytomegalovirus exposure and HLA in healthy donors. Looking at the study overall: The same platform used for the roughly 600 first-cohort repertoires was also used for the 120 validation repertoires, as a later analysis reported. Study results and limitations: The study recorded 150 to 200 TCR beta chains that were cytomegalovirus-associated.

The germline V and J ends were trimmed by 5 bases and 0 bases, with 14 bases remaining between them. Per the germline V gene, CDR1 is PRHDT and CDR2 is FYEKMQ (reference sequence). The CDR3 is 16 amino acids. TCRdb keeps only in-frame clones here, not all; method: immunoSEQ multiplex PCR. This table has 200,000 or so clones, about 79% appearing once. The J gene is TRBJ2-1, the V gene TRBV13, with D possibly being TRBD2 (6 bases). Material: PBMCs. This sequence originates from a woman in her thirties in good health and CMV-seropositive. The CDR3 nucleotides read TGTGCCAGCAGCGTCGGGGGTGCAGGCTCCTACAATGAGCAGTTCTTC. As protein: CASSVGGAGSYNEQFF. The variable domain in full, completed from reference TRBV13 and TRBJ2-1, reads AAGVIQSPRHLIKEKRETATLKCYPIPRHDTVYWYQQGPGQDPQFLISFYEKMQSDKGSIPDRFSAQQFSDYHSELNMSSLELGDSALYFCASSVGGAGSYNEQFFGPGTRLTVL.